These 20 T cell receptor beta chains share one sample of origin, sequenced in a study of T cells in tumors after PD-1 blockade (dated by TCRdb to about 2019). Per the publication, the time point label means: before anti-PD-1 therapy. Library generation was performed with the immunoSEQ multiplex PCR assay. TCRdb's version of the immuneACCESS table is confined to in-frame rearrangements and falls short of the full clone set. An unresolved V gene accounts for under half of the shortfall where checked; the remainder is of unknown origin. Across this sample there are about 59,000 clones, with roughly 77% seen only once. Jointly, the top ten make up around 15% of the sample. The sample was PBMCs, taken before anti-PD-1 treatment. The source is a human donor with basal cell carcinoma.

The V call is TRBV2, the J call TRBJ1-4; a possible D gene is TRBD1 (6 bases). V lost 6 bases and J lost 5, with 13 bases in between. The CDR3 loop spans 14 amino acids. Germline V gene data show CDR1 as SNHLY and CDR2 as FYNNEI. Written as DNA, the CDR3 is TGTGCCAGCAGCTTTGGACAGCTGAATGAAAAACTGTTTTTT. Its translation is CASSFGQLNEKLFF.

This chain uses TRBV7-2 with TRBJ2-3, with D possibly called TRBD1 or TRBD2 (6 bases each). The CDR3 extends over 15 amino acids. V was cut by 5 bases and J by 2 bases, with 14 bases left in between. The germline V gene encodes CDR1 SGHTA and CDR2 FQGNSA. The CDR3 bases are TGTGCCAGCAGCCCATGGAGGGGGGCCACAGATACGCAGTATTTT. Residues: CASSPWRGATDTQYF. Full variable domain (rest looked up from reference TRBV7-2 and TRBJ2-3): GAGVSQSPSNKVTEKGKDVELRCDPISGHTALYWYRQSLGQGLEFLIYFQGNSAPDKSGLPSDRFSAERTGGSVSTLTIQRTQQEDSAVYLCASSPWRGATDTQYFGPGTRLTVL.

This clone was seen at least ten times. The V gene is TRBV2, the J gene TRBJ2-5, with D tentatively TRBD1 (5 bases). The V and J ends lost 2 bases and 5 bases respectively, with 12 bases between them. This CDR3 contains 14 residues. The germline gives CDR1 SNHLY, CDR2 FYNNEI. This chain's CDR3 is CASSEPGKGETQYF. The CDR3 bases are TGTGCCAGCAGTGAACCTGGGAAGGGGGAGACCCAGTACTTC.

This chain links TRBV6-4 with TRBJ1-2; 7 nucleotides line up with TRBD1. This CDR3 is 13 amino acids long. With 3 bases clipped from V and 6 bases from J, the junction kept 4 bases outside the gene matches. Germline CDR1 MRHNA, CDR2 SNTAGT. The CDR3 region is CASSETGVDGYTF. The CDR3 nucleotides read TGTGCCAGCAGTGAAACAGGGGTTGATGGCTACACCTTC.

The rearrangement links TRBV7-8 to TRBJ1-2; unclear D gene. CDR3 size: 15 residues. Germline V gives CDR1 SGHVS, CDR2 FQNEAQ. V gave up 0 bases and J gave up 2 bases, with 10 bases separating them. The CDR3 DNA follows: TGTGCCAGCAGCTTAGCGAGGGAGGGCAACTATGGCTACACCTTC. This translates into CASSLAREGNYGYTF.

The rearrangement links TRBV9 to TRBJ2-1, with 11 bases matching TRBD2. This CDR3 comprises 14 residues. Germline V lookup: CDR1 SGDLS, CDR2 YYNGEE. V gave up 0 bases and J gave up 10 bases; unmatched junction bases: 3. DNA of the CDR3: TGTGCCAGCAGCGTAGTTACTAGCGGGGGAGAGCAGTTCTTC. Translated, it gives CASSVVTSGGEQFF. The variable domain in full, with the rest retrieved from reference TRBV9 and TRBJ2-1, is DSGVTQTPKHLITATGQRVTLRCSPRSGDLSVYWYQQSLDQGLQFLIQYYNGEERAKGNILERFSAQQFPDLHSELNLSSLELGDSALYFCASSVVTSGGEQFFGPGTRLTVL.

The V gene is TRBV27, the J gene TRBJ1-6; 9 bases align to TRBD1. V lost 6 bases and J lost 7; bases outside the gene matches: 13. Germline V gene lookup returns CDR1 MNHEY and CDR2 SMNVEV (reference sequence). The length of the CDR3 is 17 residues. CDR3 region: CASSRRGQGLGNSPLHF. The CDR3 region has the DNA TGTGCCAGCAGCCGAAGGGGACAGGGCTTAGGAAATTCACCCCTCCACTTT.

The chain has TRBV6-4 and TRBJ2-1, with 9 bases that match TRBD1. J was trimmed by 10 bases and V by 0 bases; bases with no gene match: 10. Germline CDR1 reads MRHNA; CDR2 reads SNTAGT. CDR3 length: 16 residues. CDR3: CASSDSGTGKLWEQFF. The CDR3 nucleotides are TGTGCCAGCAGTGACTCGGGGACAGGGAAGTTGTGGGAGCAGTTCTTC.

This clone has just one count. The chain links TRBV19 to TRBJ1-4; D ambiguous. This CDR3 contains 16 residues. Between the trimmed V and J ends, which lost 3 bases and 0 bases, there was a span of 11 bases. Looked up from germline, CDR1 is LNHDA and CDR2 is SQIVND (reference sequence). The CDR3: CASSIARTATNEKLFF. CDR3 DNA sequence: TGTGCCAGTAGTATCGCTAGAACAGCAACTAATGAAAAACTGTTTTTT.

The CDR3 protein is CASSRGPDRDYEQYF. The CDR3 nucleotides are TGTGCCAGCTCCCGCGGACCGGACAGGGACTACGAGCAGTACTTC. This chain connects TRBV18 to TRBJ2-7; 8 bases line up with TRBD1. This CDR3 spans 15 amino acids. Germline values: CDR1 KGHSH, CDR2 LQKENI. V shed 6 bases and J 3 bases; nucleotides not matched to a gene: 10.

Here the CDR3 DNA reads TGTGCCAGCAGCAAAGAACATAGGCGGCCCCAGCATTTT. Amino acids: CASSKEHRRPQHF. The chain couples TRBV6-5 to TRBJ1-5; D is ambiguous. The germline V and J ends were trimmed by 6 bases and 9 bases, with 15 bases remaining between them. CDR1 MNHEY and CDR2 SVGAGI come from the germline V gene. This CDR3 has 13 residues.

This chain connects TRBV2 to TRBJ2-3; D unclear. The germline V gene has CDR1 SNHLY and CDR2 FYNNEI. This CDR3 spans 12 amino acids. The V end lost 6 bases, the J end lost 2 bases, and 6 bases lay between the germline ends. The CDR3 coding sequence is TGTGCCAGCAGGGATTACACAGATACGCAGTATTTT. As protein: CASRDYTDTQYF.

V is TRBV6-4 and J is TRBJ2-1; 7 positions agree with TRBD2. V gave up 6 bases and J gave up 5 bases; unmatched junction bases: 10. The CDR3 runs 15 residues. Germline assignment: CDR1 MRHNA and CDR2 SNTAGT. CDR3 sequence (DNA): TGTGCCAGCAGCGCAAGCGGGGCGCGAGACAATGAGCAGTTCTTC. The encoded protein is CASSASGARDNEQFF.

Written as DNA, the CDR3 is TGTGCCAGCAGTTTAGCCAGGCAAGAGACCCAGTACTTC. As protein: CASSLARQETQYF. V usage is TRBV27 and J usage is TRBJ2-5, with D hard to call. The CDR3 covers 13 residues. V dropped 2 bases and J dropped 2 bases, with 6 bases sitting between them. CDR1 is MNHEY and CDR2 is SMNVEV in the germline V gene (reference sequence).

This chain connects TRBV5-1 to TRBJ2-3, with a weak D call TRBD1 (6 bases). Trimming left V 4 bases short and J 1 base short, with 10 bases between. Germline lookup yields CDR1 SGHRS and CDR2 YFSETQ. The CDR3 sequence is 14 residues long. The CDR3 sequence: CASSPGHRTDTQYF. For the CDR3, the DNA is TGCGCCAGCAGCCCGGGACACCGCACAGATACGCAGTATTTT. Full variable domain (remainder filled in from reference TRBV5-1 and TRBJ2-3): KAGVTQTPRYLIKTRGQQVTLSCSPISGHRSVSWYQQTPGQGLQFLFEYFSETQRNKGNFPGRFSGRQFSNSRSEMNVSTLELGDSALYLCASSPGHRTDTQYFGPGTRLTVL.

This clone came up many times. CDR3 in amino acids: CASSPGTGGNNGYTF. CDR3 DNA: TGTGCCAGCAGCCCGGGGACAGGGGGCAATAACGGCTACACCTTC. This chain connects TRBV7-9 to TRBJ1-2; TRBD1 matches at 12 bases. This CDR3 has 15 residues. Germline V gives CDR1 SEHNR, CDR2 FQNEAQ (reference sequence). The V gene end was trimmed by 5 bases and the J gene end by 8 bases; junction bases not matched to a gene: 9.

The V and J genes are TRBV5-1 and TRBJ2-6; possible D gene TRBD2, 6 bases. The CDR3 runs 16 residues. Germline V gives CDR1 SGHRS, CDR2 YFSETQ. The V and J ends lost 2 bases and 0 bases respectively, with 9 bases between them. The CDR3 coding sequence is TGCGCCAGCAGCTTCGCGGGGAGCTCTGGGGCCAACGTCCTGACTTTC. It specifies CASSFAGSSGANVLTF. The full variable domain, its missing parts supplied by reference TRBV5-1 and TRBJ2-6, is KAGVTQTPRYLIKTRGQQVTLSCSPISGHRSVSWYQQTPGQGLQFLFEYFSETQRNKGNFPGRFSGRQFSNSRSEMNVSTLELGDSALYLCASSFAGSSGANVLTFGAGSRLTVL.

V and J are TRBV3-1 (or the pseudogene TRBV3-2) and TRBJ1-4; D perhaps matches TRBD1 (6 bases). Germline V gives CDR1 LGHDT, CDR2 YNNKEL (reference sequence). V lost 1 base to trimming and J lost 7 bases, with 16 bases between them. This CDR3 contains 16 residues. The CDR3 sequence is CASSQGIQGPGEKLFF. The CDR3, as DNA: TGTGCCAGCAGCCAAGGCATACAGGGACCAGGTGAAAAACTGTTTTTT.

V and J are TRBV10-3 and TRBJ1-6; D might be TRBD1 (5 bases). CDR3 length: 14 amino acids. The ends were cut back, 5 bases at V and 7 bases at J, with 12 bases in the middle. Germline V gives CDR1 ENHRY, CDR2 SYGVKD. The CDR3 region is CAISSAGANSPLHF. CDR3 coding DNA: TGTGCCATCAGTTCGGCCGGGGCCAATTCACCCCTCCACTTT.

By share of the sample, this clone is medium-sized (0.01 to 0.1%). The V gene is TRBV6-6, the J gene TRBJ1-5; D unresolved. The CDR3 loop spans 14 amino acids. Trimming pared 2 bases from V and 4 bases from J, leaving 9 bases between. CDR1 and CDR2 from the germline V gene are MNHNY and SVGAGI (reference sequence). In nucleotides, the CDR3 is TGTGCCAGCAGTTACGCCGGGAATAATCAGCCCCAGCATTTT. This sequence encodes CASSYAGNNQPQHF.